This T cell receptor (beta chain) was captured in a study of long-term antiretroviral therapy in people with HIV. Regarding the study as a whole: Following ART, diversity rose but still fell short of transplant donor controls.

A remark on this clone: The antigen is not known.

V was cut by 0 bases and J by 5 bases, with 25 bases left in between. CDR1 WNHNN and CDR2 SYGVQD come from the germline V gene (reference sequence). There are 19 residues in the CDR3. At survey level, the immunoSEQ assay was run in its v3.0 version. Clones were sequenced by immunoSEQ multiplex PCR, and TCRdb holds only the in-frame ones, with some missing. The table shows approximately 30,000 clones, with 97% occurring only once. The V gene is TRBV10-1, the J gene TRBJ1-2; D is uncertain. The input for sequencing was unsorted PBMCs, taken 7.6 years after starting antiretroviral therapy. The receptor comes from a man aged 30 to 39 with HIV. CDR3 sequence reads: CASSESEDRVRIVEYGYTF. The CDR3 nucleotides are TGCGCCAGCAGTGAGTCGGAGGATAGGGTGAGGATAGTGGAATATGGCTACACCTTC.